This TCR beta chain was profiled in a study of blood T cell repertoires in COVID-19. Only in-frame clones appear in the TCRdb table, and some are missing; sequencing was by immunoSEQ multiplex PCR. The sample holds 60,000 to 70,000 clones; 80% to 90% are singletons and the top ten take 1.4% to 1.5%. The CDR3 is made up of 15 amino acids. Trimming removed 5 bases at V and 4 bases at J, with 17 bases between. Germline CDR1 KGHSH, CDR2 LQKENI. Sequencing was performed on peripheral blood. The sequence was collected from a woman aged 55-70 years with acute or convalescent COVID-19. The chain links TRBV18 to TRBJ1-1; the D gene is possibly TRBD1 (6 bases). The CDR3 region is CASSVWDKSSTEAFF. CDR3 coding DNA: TGTGCCAGCTCAGTCTGGGACAAATCGAGCACTGAAGCTTTCTTT.